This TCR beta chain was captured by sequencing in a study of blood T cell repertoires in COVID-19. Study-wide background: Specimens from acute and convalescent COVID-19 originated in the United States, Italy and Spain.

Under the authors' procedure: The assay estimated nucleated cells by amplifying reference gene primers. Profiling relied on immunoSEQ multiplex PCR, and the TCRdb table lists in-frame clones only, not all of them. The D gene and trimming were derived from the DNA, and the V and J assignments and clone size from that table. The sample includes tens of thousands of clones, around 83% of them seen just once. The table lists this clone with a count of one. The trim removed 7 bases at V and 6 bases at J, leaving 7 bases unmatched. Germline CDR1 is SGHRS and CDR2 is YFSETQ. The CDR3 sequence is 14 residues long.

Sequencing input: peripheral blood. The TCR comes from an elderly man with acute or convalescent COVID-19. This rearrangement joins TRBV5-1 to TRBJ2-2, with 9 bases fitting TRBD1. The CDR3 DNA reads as TGCGCCAGCGCGGTGGGGACAGGGTCCGGGGAGCTGTTTTTT. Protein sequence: CASAVGTGSGELFF.